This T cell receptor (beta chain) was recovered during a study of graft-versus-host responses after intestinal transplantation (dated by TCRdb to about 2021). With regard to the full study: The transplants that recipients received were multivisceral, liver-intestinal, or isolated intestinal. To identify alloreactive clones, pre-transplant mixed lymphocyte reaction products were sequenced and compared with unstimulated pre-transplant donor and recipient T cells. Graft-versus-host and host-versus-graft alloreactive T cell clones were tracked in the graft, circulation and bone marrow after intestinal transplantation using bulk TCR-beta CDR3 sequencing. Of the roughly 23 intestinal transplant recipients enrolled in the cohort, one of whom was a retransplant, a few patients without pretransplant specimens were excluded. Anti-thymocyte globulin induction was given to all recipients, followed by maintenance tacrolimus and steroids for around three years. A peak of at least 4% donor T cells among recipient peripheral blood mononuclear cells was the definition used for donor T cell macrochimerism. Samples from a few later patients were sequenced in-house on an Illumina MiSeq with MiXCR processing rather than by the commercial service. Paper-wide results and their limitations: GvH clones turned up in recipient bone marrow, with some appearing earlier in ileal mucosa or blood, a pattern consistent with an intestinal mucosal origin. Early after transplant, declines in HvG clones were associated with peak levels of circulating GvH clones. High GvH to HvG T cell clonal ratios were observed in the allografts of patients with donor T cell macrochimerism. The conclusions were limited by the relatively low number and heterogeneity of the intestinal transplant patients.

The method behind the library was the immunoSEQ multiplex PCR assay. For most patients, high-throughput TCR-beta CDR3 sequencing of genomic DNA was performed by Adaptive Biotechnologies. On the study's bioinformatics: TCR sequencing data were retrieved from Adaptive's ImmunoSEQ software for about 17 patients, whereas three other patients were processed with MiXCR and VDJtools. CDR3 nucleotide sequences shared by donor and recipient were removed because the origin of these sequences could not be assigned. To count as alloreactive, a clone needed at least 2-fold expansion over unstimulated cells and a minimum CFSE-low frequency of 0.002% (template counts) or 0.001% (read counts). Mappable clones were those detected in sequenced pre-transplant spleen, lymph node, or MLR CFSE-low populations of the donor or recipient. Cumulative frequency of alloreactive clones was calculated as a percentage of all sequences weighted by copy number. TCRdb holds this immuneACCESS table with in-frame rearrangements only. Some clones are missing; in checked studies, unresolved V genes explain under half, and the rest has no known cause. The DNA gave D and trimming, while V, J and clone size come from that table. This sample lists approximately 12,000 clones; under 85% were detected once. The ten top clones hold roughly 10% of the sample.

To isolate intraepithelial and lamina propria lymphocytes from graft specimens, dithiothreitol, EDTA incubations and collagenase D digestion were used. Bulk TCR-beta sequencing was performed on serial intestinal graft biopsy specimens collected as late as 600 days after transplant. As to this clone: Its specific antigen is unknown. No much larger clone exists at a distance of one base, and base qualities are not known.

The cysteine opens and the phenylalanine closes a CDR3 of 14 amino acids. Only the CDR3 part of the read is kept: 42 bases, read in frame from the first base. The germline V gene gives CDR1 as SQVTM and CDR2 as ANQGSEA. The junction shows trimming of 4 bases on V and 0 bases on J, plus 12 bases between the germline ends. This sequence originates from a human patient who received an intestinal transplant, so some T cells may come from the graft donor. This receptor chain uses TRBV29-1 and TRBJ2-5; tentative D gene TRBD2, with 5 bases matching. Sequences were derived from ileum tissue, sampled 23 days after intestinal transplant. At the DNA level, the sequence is TGCAGCGTTGGGCGGGCGGTGAACCAAGAGACCCAGTACTTC. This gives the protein CSVGRAVNQETQYF.